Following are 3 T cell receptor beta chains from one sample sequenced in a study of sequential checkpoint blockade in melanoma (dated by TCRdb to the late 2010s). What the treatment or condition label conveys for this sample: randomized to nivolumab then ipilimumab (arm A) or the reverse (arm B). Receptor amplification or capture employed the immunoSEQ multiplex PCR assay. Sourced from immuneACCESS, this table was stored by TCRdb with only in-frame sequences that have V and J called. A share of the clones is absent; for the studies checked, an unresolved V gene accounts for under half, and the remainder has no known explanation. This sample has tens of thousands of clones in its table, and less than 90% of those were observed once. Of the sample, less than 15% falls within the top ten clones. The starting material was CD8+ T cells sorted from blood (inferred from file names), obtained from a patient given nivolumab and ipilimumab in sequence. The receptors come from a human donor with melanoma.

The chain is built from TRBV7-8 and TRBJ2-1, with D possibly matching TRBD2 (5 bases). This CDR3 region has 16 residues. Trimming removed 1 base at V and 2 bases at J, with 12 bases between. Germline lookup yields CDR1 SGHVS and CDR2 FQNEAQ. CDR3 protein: CASSLDSREPYNEQFF. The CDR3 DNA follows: TGTGCCAGCAGCTTAGATAGCCGGGAACCCTACAATGAGCAGTTCTTC.

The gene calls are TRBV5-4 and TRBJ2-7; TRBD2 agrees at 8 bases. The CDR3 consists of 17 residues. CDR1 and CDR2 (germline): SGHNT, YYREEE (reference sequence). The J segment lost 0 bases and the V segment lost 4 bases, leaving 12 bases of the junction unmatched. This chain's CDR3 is CASSNGGLAGFSYEQYF. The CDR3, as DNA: TGTGCCAGCAGCAACGGTGGTCTAGCGGGTTTCTCCTACGAGCAGTACTTC.

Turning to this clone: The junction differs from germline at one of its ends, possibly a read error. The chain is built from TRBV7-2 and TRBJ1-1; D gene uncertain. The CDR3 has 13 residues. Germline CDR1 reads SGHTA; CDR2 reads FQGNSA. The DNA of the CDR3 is TGTGCCAGCAGCTTAGTTGTCTCCCCCCTAGTGCCCTTT. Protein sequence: CASSLVVSPLVPF.